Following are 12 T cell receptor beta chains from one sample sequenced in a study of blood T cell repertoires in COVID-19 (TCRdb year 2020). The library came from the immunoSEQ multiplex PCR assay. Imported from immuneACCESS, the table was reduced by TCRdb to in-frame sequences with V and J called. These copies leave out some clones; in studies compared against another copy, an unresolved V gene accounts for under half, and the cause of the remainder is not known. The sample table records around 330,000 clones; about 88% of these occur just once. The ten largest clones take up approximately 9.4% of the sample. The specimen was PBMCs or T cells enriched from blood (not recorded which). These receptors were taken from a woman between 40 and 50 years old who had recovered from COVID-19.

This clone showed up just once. The CDR3 bases are TGTGCCTGGAACAGGGGGCTCGCGGGTGAAAAACTGTTTTTT. Translated, it gives CAWNRGLAGEKLFF. The chain employs TRBV30 and TRBJ1-4; 9 bases are a match to TRBD1. V was clipped by 4 bases and J by 7 bases; unmatched bases: 7. Germline V gene data show CDR1 as GTSNPN and CDR2 as SVGIG (reference sequence). CDR3 length: 14 amino acids.

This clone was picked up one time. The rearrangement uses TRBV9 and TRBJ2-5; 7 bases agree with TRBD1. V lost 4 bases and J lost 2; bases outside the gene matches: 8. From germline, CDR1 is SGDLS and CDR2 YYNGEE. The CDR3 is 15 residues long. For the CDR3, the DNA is TGTGCCAGCAGCACCCAAGGGGGCGGACAAGAGACCCAGTACTTC. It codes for CASSTQGGGQETQYF.

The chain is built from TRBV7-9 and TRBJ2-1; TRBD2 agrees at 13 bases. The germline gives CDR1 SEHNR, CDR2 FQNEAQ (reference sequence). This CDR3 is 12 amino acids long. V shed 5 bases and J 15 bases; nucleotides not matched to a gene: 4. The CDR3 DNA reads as TGTGCCAGCAGCCAACTAGCGGGAGGGCCGTTCTTC. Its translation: CASSQLAGGPFF.

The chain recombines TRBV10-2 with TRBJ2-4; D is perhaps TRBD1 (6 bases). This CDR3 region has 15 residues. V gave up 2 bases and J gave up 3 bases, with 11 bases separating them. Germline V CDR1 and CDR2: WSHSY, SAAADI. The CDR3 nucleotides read TGCGCCAGCAGTGAGGGGCCAGGGGTCAAAAACATTCAGTACTTC. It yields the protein CASSEGPGVKNIQYF.

This CDR3 reads CASTWGQGYEQYF. Here the CDR3 DNA reads TGTGCCAGCACCTGGGGACAGGGGTACGAGCAGTACTTC. This chain links TRBV28 with TRBJ2-7; 10 bases are a match to TRBD1. Per the germline V gene, CDR1 is MDHEN and CDR2 is SYDVKM. The V and J ends lost 7 bases and 4 bases, in that order; junction bases with no gene match: 4. The CDR3 runs to 13 residues. Variable domain in full (rest from reference TRBV28 and TRBJ2-7): DVKVTQSSRYLVKRTGEKVFLECVQDMDHENMFWYRQDPGLGLRLIYFSYDVKMKEKGDIPEGYSVSREKKERFSLILESASTNQTSMYLCASTWGQGYEQYFGPGTRLTVT.

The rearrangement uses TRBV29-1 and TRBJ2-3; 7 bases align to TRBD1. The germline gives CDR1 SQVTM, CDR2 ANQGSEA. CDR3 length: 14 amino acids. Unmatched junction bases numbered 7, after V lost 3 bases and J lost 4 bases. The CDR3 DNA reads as TGCAGCGTTGACACCACAGGGGTTGCAGATACGCAGTATTTT. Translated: CSVDTTGVADTQYF.

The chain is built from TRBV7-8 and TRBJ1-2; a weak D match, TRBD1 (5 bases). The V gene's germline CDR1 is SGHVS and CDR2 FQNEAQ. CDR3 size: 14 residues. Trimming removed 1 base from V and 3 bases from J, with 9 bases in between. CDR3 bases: TGTGCCAGCAGCTTAGAGGGGCGGTACTATGGCTACACCTTC. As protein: CASSLEGRYYGYTF.

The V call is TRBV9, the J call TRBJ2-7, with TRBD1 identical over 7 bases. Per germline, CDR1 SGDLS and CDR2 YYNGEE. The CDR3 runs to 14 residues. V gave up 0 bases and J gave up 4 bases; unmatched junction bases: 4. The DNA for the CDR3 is TGTGCCAGCAGCGTAGCTCCGGGACAGTACGAGCAGTACTTC. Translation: CASSVAPGQYEQYF.

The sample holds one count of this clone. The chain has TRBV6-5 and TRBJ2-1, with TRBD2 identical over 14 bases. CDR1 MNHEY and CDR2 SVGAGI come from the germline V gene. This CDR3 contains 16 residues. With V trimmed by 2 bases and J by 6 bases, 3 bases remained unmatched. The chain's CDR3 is CASSYRGLAGVNEQFF. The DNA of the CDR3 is TGTGCCAGCAGTTACCGGGGACTAGCGGGAGTCAATGAGCAGTTCTTC.

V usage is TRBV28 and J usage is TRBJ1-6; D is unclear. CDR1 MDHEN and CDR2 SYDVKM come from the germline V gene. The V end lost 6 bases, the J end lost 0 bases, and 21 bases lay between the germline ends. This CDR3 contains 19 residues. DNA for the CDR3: TGTGCCAGCAGCCTTGACTCATTGGGTGATGGCTCCTATAATTCACCCCTCCACTTT. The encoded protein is CASSLDSLGDGSYNSPLHF. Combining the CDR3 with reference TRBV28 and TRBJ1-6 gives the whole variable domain DVKVTQSSRYLVKRTGEKVFLECVQDMDHENMFWYRQDPGLGLRLIYFSYDVKMKEKGDIPEGYSVSREKKERFSLILESASTNQTSMYLCASSLDSLGDGSYNSPLHFGNGTRLTVT.

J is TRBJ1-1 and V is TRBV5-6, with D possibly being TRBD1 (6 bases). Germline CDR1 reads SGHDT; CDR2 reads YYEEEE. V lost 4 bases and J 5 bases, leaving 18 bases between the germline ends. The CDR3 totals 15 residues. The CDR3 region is CASSLRGLQGTEAFF. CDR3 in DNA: TGTGCCAGCAGCCTCCGCGGCCTACAGGGTACTGAAGCTTTCTTT.

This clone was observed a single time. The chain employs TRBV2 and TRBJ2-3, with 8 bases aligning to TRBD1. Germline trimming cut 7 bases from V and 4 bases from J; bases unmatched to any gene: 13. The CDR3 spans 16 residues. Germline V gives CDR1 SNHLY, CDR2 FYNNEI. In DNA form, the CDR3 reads TGTGCCAGCACACAGGGGGTGGCCGTAAGCGCAGATACGCAGTATTTT. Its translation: CASTQGVAVSADTQYF.